This TCR beta chain is from a study of blood T cell repertoires in COVID-19. Data came from immunoSEQ multiplex PCR; TCRdb stores just in-frame clones and leaves some out. The sample records fewer than 250,000 clones, around 88% being singletons. The sample comprised PBMCs or T cells enriched from blood (not recorded which). The receptor was derived from a woman aged 45-59 years who had recovered from COVID-19.

DNA of the CDR3: TGTGCCTGGAGCTCGGGGGGATCGAGCACAGATACGCAGTATTTT. Its translation: CAWSSGGSSTDTQYF. This sequence joins TRBV30 and TRBJ2-3; 7 nucleotides match TRBD2. This CDR3 spans 15 amino acids. CDR1 GTSNPN and CDR2 SVGIG come from the germline V gene (reference sequence). V shed 3 bases, J shed 0 bases, and the junction held 6 bases outside the gene matches.